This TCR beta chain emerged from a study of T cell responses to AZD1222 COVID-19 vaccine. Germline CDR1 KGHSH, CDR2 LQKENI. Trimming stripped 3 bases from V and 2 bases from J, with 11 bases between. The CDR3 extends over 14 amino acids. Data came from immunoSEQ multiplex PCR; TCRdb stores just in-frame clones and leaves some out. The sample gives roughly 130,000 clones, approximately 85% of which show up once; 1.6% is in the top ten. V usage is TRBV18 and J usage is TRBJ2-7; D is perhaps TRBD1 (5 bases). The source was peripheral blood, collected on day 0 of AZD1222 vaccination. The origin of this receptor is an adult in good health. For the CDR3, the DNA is TGTGCCAGCTCACCCCTCGGACAACCCTACGAGCAGTACTTC. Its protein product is CASSPLGQPYEQYF. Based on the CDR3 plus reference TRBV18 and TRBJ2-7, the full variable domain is NAGVMQNPRHLVRRRGQEARLRCSPMKGHSHVYWYRQLPEEGLKFMVYLQKENIIDESGMPKERFSAEFPKEGPSILRIQQVVRGDSAAYFCASSPLGQPYEQYFGPGTRLTVT.